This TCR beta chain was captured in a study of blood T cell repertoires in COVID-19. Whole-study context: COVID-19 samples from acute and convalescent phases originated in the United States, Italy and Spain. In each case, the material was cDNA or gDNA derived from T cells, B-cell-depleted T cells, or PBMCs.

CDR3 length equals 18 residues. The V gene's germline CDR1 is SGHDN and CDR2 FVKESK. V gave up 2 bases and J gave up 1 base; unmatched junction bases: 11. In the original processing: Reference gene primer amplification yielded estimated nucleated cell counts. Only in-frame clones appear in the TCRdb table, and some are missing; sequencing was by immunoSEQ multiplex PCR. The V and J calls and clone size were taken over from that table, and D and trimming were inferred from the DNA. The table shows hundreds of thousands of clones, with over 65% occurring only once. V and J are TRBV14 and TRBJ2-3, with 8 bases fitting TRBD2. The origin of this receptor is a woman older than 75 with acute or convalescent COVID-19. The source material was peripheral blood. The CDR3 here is CASSQRNRLAFGTDTQYF. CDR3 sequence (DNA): TGTGCCAGCAGCCAACGGAACCGACTAGCGTTTGGCACAGATACGCAGTATTTT.